The text below deals with one T cell receptor (beta chain). The antigen remains unidentified. Data came from immunoSEQ multiplex PCR; TCRdb stores just in-frame clones and leaves some out. Of 65,000 or so clones listed, 70% to 80% are singletons. Antigen-specific CD4+ T cells expanded by the ViraFEST assay with viral peptide pools were then sequenced. The culture ran for around nine days, and then CD4+ T cells were isolated. Vaccine recipients lacked prior SARS-CoV-2 infection and had negative nucleocapsid antibodies. This entry belongs to a study of vaccination effects on CD4 cells after COVID-19. Germline CDR1 and CDR2: LGHNT and FRNRAP. This CDR3 is 17 amino acids long. J lost 4 bases, V lost 5 bases, and 11 bases had no gene match. Broader study findings: Just 1 of 255 vaccine-induced clones in healthy recipients was cross-reactive.

The specimen was CD4+ T cells from PBMCs cultured with HCoV-NL63 spike peptides, collected before COVID-19 vaccination. This sequence joins TRBV12-5 and TRBJ1-4; 9 positions agree with TRBD1. The TCR comes from a human donor who received a COVID-19 vaccine. The CDR3 region is CASGAGTGTMVNEKLFF. The DNA for the CDR3 is TGTGCTAGTGGTGCCGGGACAGGGACCATGGTTAATGAAAAACTGTTTTTT.